A selection of T cell receptor beta chains follows, all from one sample in a study of metastatic and nonmetastatic thyroid tumors. TCRdb reanalyzed the PCR reads with MiXCR. The table lists around 15,000 clones, roughly 21% of them singletons, with roughly 7.1% in the top ten. The sequencing sample was made of adjacent normal tissue. These receptors were obtained from a female donor with papillary thyroid cancer or a benign thyroid nodule (not recorded which). Some clones in this sample may be carry-over from other donors' samples. The CDR3 runs from the conserved cysteine through the conserved F or W.

v_gene	len	CDR3aa
TRBV5-1	18	CASSHGNSGRAINNEQFF
TRBV7-3	14	CASSKGGQGHEQYF
TRBV5-1	14	CASSPGLAPGELFF
TRBV12-3/TRBV12-4	16	CASSLALAGAGGELFF
TRBV12-3/TRBV12-4	16	CASNLGRGALTDTQYF
TRBV28	14	CASSFGLAGDEQYF
TRBV7-6	17	CASSPGRGDRNTGELFF
TRBV5-4	16	CASSLYASSGSREQYF
TRBV6-1	15	CASSVGVGPGNTIYF
TRBV6-1	15	CASRRGLVGSDTQYF
TRBV6-2/TRBV6-3	15	CASRPTGGTGETQYF
TRBV5-6	18	CARKLAGGPSGSTDTQYF
TRBV20-1	13	CSARVRSSYEQYF
TRBV4-1	19	CASRGSPALSGKGGNEQFF
TRBV7-2	14	CASSSLDKANEQYF
TRBV6-1	15	CASSPLSGAGNEQYF
TRBV28	18	CASRPLVEAGGVGNEQFF
TRBV20-1	13	CSAIGQANYGYTF
TRBV7-3	12	CASSPDTDTQYF
TRBV11-2	15	CASKTSGGQNNEQFF
TRBV28	14	CASSLGGQGQPQHF
TRBV28	12	CASSLVGNEQFF
TRBV9	15	CASSVGGGADYGYTF
TRBV6-5	13	CASSYSSLGEQYF
TRBV20-1	13	CSARKRPTYEQYF
TRBV7-2	15	CASSLGPISINEQFF
TRBV20-1	14	CSADRGDLGEKLFF
TRBV20-1	14	CSQETLEYQETQYF
TRBV2	10	CASVVVEALF
TRBV7-9	13	CASSLGVPYCHTF
TRBV4-1	15	CASGQVGWDTGELFF
TRBV5-4	16	CDSSPGTGGANTEAFF